This TCR beta chain was documented in a study of T cell responses to AZD1222 COVID-19 vaccine. Concerning this clone: Its cognate antigen is unknown.

Study observations and caveats: It should be noted that donors were predominantly white British and more often female, and clonal diversity was possibly underestimated. After two AZD1222 doses, spike-specific TCR breadth and depth rose versus day 0. Across spike, vaccine-associated CD4 TCRs were found, dominant at 160-218 and 743-854. Only after the peak T cell response were repertoires sampled.

The repertoire was sequenced with immunoSEQ multiplex PCR; TCRdb's copy has only in-frame clones and lacks some. Of some 190,000 clones in the sample, approximately 94% were seen once. Germline loops: CDR1 MDHEN, CDR2 SYDVKM. V was cut by 1 base and J by 4 bases, with 15 bases left in between. The CDR3 covers 16 residues. The genes are TRBV28 and TRBJ2-3; D is possibly TRBD2 (7 bases). Material: peripheral blood, obtained 28 days after the second dose of the MenACWY control vaccine. This clonotype was obtained from an adult who received the MenACWY meningococcal vaccine as a control. The CDR3 spells CASSLLAGAPPDTQYF. Here the CDR3 DNA reads TGTGCCAGCAGTTTATTGGCGGGGGCTCCCCCAGATACGCAGTATTTT.